Included here is one TCR beta chain sequence, with context. Its antigen remains undetermined. No base qualities exist here, and no much larger clone lies one base off it. This sample is drawn from a study of cytomegalovirus exposure and HLA in healthy donors (dated by TCRdb to about 2017). Looking at the study overall: According to an earlier analysis of a few hundred of the donors, some 180 million T cells yielded over 100 million unique TCR beta sequences and around 280 Gb of sequence data. A later analysis re-analyzed previously published TCR beta repertoires from approximately 670 donors and added high-resolution HLA genotyping to study TCR occurrence patterns. Both class I and class II loci were covered by HLA typing, at four-digit resolution. Every repertoire in the discovery cohort had been generated on one and the same sequencing platform. Along with the approximately 700-subject first cohort, a separate validation cohort of over a hundred different subjects was used. Rather than using new phenotypic data, the later analysis identified candidate immune exposures from TCR beta sequences and from how often those sequences occurred across donors. In a later genetic analysis, genome-wide SNP genotypes for about 55% of the roughly 700 donors were used, and that subset was treated as a discovery cohort. In an earlier analysis of 500 to 650 of the donors, high-throughput TCR beta sequencing was used to judge whether each TCR beta V gene segment behaved as functional or pseudogenic. Of the approximately 400 genotyped donors, 65% to 90% fell in the genetic ancestry cluster associated with self-reported Caucasian donors. The study profiled the T cell repertoires of hundreds of subjects by immunosequencing and related them to cytomegalovirus serostatus. The study aimed to test whether signatures of past pathogen exposure could be identified by cataloging public T cell receptors. Because of strong linkage in the cohort, roughly 5 DR-DQ haplotypes were treated as single units for association and clustering. The number of typed donors differed by locus: about 629-630 for A, B, C, DRB1 and DQB1; about 520 for DQA1; 606 for DPA1; and around 470 for DPB1. Among a few hundred genotyped donors of the cohort, an average of about 240,000 unique TCR beta nucleotide sequences were sequenced per donor, roughly 20% of them non-productive. To predict cytomegalovirus infection status, the study brought together high-throughput TCR immunosequencing, statistical association of individual TCRs with disease status, and machine learning. Donor age, sex, ethnicity and CMV serostatus were compiled together with the repertoire data. About 280 gigabases of sequencing data and roughly 90 million unique TCR sequences were included in an early release covering under 650 HLA-typed donors.

The library came from the immunoSEQ multiplex PCR assay. The multiplex PCR relied on a mix of 60 forward primers for TCR Vbeta segments and 13 reverse primers for TCR Jbeta segments. The CDR3 region of rearranged TCR beta genes was amplified from genomic DNA with a multiplex PCR assay. Amplified TCR beta libraries were sequenced as 87-base-pair reads on the Illumina HiSeq System. Per the source publication's procedure: In a later analysis, around 80 million unique TCR beta chains were counted across the roughly 670 repertoires, and roughly 11 million of these chains were shared by at least two donors. To remove PCR and sequencing errors, raw reads were error-corrected and collapsed into unique sequences using a nearest-neighbor algorithm that merged closely related sequences. CDR3 sequences were aligned to IMGT reference sequences to assign V, D and J gene segments. For a sequence to be retained, a match of at least six nucleotides to both a V gene segment and a J gene segment was required. Rearrangements were classified as productive when the CDR3 lacked stop codons and remained in frame with V and J, and all other rearrangements were classified as non-productive. Following IMGT convention, CDR3 was defined as the stretch from the second conserved V-encoded cysteine to the conserved J-encoded phenylalanine. The earlier analysis of roughly 590 of the donors excluded sequences that lacked an unambiguous match to a single V gene segment. An earlier analysis of 587 of the donors called V segments functional above 56.7% productive rearrangements and segregating when the between-donor standard deviation exceeded 5%. A statistical classification framework was developed to diagnose cytomegalovirus status using the catalog of TCR beta chain sequences. In a later analysis, TCR nucleotide sequences were compared against IMGT/GENE-DB human TR gene sequences so that V and J genes could be assigned. In a later analysis, CDR3 sequences and most-parsimonious VDJ recombination scenarios were assigned using the TCRdist pipeline. A later analysis defined each TCR beta chain by its CDR3 amino acid sequence plus V-gene family, and excluded reads lacking a unique V-gene family. As a way to deal with suspected cross-contamination and a sequencing artifact, a later analysis dropped nearly 600 nucleotide sequences that were highly shared and had low generation probability. A later analysis calculated a clonal expansion index for each public chain from normalized within-repertoire ranks of inferred template counts. In a later analysis, generation probabilities were computed using a VDJ recombination model fitted to out-of-frame rearrangements, and the results were checked against IGoR. In a later analysis, hypergeometric tests were used to score TCR-TCR, TCR-HLA and TCR-CMV co-occurrence, with a repertoire-size bias correction applied to TCR pairs. To estimate false discovery rates, a later analysis permuted the HLA or CMV assignments 20 times. In a later analysis, co-occurring TCRs were grouped with DBSCAN, and TCRdist sequence similarity was added when clustering was performed within HLA-allele-positive subsets. Repertoires with fewer than 30,000 or more than 120,000 public chains, plus five repertoires with anomalous nucleotide sharing, were excluded from co-occurrence clustering. Held by TCRdb, this immuneACCESS table contains in-frame sequences only and omits some clones. Under half of the omission traces to an unresolved V gene where checked; the cause of the rest is unknown. Clone size and V and J calls were adopted from that table, with D and trimming inferred from the DNA. A total of approximately 180,000 clones appear in this sample, roughly 87% of them only once. The top ten clonotypes cover about 0.24% of the sample.

Study-level results and caveats: A cluster of highly shared sequence variants was judged likely to be a technical artifact of the sequencing pipeline. Because HLA typing was unavailable for some donors at each locus, only the typed subset was used in association tests. In a later genetic analysis, fewer N-insertions in productive TCRs were reported among donors in an Asian-associated ancestry cluster than the 666-donor mean. CMV serostatus was the only immune exposure information available for the cohort. In both the original and validation cohorts, the classifier was reported to diagnose cytomegalovirus status with high specificity and sensitivity. In an earlier analysis of roughly 560 of the donors, most TCR beta V segments were observed in productive rearrangements about 87% or about 30% of the time, broadly matching IMGT annotations. Specific HLA alleles were associated with roughly 16,000 TCR beta sequences at a false discovery rate of 0.05 in a later analysis. A further reported finding was that TCR beta sequences accurately predicted the HLA-A and HLA-B alleles for most subjects in the first cohort. It was suggested by the authors that the approach could potentially be generalized to other disease states and immunological phenotypes. In a later analysis, HLA-associated TCR beta chains were found to be more clonally expanded and to have lower generation probabilities than equally common non-associated chains. Presence/absence analyses assumed roughly uniform sequencing depth across donors, an assumption that may not hold. A few of the identified cytomegalovirus-associated TCR beta chains were confirmed in vitro to be specific for cytomegalovirus antigens. In this cohort, only TCR beta chains were sequenced, and detectable features were limited by the absence of alpha or paired-chain data. Some IMGT-functional V segments, including TRBV6-2 and TRBV6-3, could not be told apart with the 87-base-pair reads, so those segments were excluded. The earlier analysis of a few hundred of the donors excluded some 16 rarely observed V segments, including chromosome 9 orphons, because counts were too low. A later analysis found that TCR association rates varied across HLA loci, with DRB1 alleles showing the most associated TCRs and HLA-C alleles the fewest. In a later analysis, most CMV-associated TCR beta chains were found to appear HLA-restricted, with HLA associations seemingly driven largely by CMV exposure. Strong co-occurrence of HLA alleles, especially DR and DQ, made assigning TCR associations to individual alleles difficult. In the study, approximately 150 TCR beta chains were listed as associated with cytomegalovirus. In a later analysis, several top co-occurrence clusters were reported to appear linked to parvovirus B19, influenza, CMV and Epstein-Barr virus. Linkage disequilibrium might explain the correlated functional status among segregating V segments, but an unknown experimental factor could not be ruled out. While some public TCRs were present in many individuals, most TCR sequences turned up only very rarely across donors. A later genetic analysis associated a missense DCLRE1C variant with V-gene and J-gene trimming of TCR beta chains, and an independent cohort replicated the association.

The CDR3 goes from the cysteine to the phenylalanine over 14 residues. Of the read, only the CDR3 DNA is kept; its 42 bases are in frame from base 1. CDR1 and CDR2 were assigned from the germline V gene as MGHRA and YSYEKL. Compared with germline, V lacks 5 bases and J lacks 6 bases; bases without a gene match: 2. The cohort consisted of 600 or so healthy bone marrow donors. All cohort members were sampled while nominally healthy, although unrecorded immune exposures were likely present. The donor was CMV seronegative and belonged to the group of 320 or so seronegative cohort members. A peripheral blood sample was provided by each donor, and peripheral blood mononuclear cells were used for TCR beta sequencing. The Qiagen DNeasy Blood Extraction Kit was used to extract genomic DNA from the blood cell samples.

What was sequenced was PBMCs. The chain is encoded by TRBV4-1 joined to TRBJ2-7, with 15 bases matching TRBD2. The sequence derives from a girl under two years old in good health and CMV-seronegative. Read as DNA, the sequence is TGCGCCAGCAGCGGACTAGCGGGGGGGCTCGAGCAGTACTTC. Its protein product is CASSGLAGGLEQYF.